A selection of T cell receptor beta chains follows, all from one sample in a study of blood T cells in healthy people across ages. TCRdb fed the 5' RACE reads into MiXCR, producing one record per CDR3 protein. The data contain 700,000 or so distinct CDR3 sequences, around a fifth of them singletons. Specimen: blood. Receptor source: a man between 65 and 85 years old in good health. The CDR3 runs from the conserved cysteine through the conserved F or W. Fields, in order: V gene, CDR3 protein.

TRBV7-8 CASSFPRTGGRSEAFF
TRBV27 CASSLSRSSGGLLEQFF
TRBV4-2 CASSQLDNYGYTF
TRBV5-1 CASSLVVGFYEQYF
TRBV11-2 CASSSALGPQETQYF
TRBV11-3 CASSLGLAETDTQYF
TRBV7-2 CASRPGLAGGELFF
TRBV7-2 CASSKGPNSGNTIYF
TRBV20-1 CSARQLAGVGETQYF
TRBV19 CASSILRTSGAEQFF
TRBV9 CASSVEDEQFF
TRBV6-5 CASSRDAYQETQYF
TRBV10-2 CASRGTVTTEKLFF
TRBV6-2/TRBV6-3 CASSTVLPSVLRLDTQYF
TRBV4-3 CASSQGRLTYNEQFF
TRBV6-5 CASSAWGTEAFF
TRBV5-1 CASTLGAGTSTDTQYF
TRBV9 CASSAGRWGSTDTQYF
TRBV20-1 CSASRASGSYNEQFF
TRBV6-5 CASGRGVSYNEQFF
TRBV20-1 CSAYSEGVGTEAFF
TRBV5-1 CASRGLVSTDTQYF
TRBV20-1 CSARVRARLTNEQFF
TRBV5-1 CASSPDRDRNIQYF
TRBV20-1 CSATTGNTGELFF
TRBV2 CASTLPSGLNGYTF
TRBV5-1 CASSSVERGDWVTQYF
TRBV7-9 CASSLIALRNEKLFF
TRBV7-2 CASTKDRGREKLFF
TRBV6-5 CASRGEGGQPQHF
TRBV7-2 CASSFASGGLDTQYF